This is a list of T cell receptor beta chains from one sample in a study of cytomegalovirus exposure and HLA in healthy donors. Using immunoSEQ multiplex PCR, the repertoire was profiled, and TCRdb retains in-frame clones only, with some absent. The sample carries roughly 190,000 clones, over 75% recorded once. Material for sequencing was PBMCs. All receptors come from a man aged 40-49 years in good health and CMV-seropositive. CDR3s leave out the opening cysteine and the closing phenylalanine or tryptophan.

v_gene: TRBV4-3
CDR3aa: ASTPGVGAGNTIY

v_gene: TRBV7-8
CDR3aa: ASRQGANTGELF

v_gene: TRBV27
CDR3aa: ASSPRTGVSSYEQY

v_gene: TRBV6-5
CDR3aa: ASGYRGKNYGYT

v_gene: TRBV10-3
CDR3aa: AIGQGSEKLF

v_gene: TRBV30
CDR3aa: AWSPGQQADTIY

v_gene: TRBV29-1
CDR3aa: SVLDSLWTGELF

v_gene: TRBV7-2
CDR3aa: ASSLLQGTGNTIY

v_gene: TRBV19
CDR3aa: ASSMTENYGYT

v_gene: TRBV5-4
CDR3aa: ASSHPGQEYYGYT

v_gene: TRBV15
CDR3aa: ATSRDRRENNEQF

v_gene: TRBV28
CDR3aa: ASQGTEAF

v_gene: TRBV7-7
CDR3aa: ASSLNSPSGYNEQF

v_gene: TRBV7-9
CDR3aa: ASSLSRAAKDLETQY

v_gene: TRBV9
CDR3aa: ASSVDRGRVGNTIY

v_gene: TRBV11-1
CDR3aa: ASSFRQGSAREQY

v_gene: TRBV25-1
CDR3aa: ASSVAKNYGYT

v_gene: TRBV19
CDR3aa: ASSIDRAGGEQY

v_gene: TRBV6-6
CDR3aa: ASSFGGKNTEAF

v_gene: TRBV27
CDR3aa: ASSRAGDGNTIY

v_gene: TRBV6-5
CDR3aa: ASSLRGLRGNEQF

v_gene: TRBV7-9
CDR3aa: ASSFMVGQGSLAKNIQY

v_gene: TRBV25-1
CDR3aa: ASSSRDVRSSYEQY

v_gene: TRBV6-1
CDR3aa: ASSATGGETQY

v_gene: TRBV30
CDR3aa: ARGGGFNEQF

v_gene: TRBV18
CDR3aa: ASSPVSSPTGELF

v_gene: TRBV5-1
CDR3aa: ASSLDSPYSNQPQH

v_gene: TRBV28
CDR3aa: ASSSAGDQPQH

v_gene: TRBV7-2
CDR3aa: ASSIKGAGNTIY

v_gene: TRBV7-9
CDR3aa: ASSWGQVDYEQY

v_gene: TRBV9
CDR3aa: ASSGGDRGTEAF

v_gene: TRBV7-2
CDR3aa: ASSLRTGIIGYGYT

v_gene: TRBV18
CDR3aa: ASSPRDRVTEAF

v_gene: TRBV5-8
CDR3aa: ASSRTTGVDEKLF

v_gene: TRBV28
CDR3aa: ASRRGGSTDTQY

v_gene: TRBV25-1
CDR3aa: ASSDDKRGGYGYT

v_gene: TRBV5-1
CDR3aa: ASSSGASGGFNEQF

v_gene: TRBV5-1
CDR3aa: ASSPGTGIYEQY

v_gene: TRBV19
CDR3aa: ASSPDWGGVETEAF

v_gene: TRBV7-8
CDR3aa: ASSPEGVYSNQPQH

v_gene: TRBV5-1
CDR3aa: ASSTPGRTEAF

v_gene: TRBV10-1
CDR3aa: ASSLSRNQPQH

v_gene: TRBV7-2
CDR3aa: ASSWRDGSYEQY

v_gene: TRBV7-2
CDR3aa: ASSPAGEAQY

v_gene: TRBV5-4
CDR3aa: ASSRSGTPYEQY

v_gene: TRBV15
CDR3aa: ATSGGQGGRGYT

v_gene: TRBV6-1
CDR3aa: ASSSGTGGEGEQY

v_gene: TRBV25-1
CDR3aa: ASSELDRDSEAF